This TCR beta chain was documented in a study of blood T cell repertoires in COVID-19. Profiled with immunoSEQ multiplex PCR; TCRdb holds only in-frame clones, not every one. The data hold approximately 300,000 clones, with nearly 90% observed a single time. In this sample, this clone turned up once. The material sequenced was PBMCs or T cells enriched from blood (not recorded which). The source of this sequence is a woman aged 30 to 39 who had recovered from COVID-19.

The CDR3 region is CASSSTGYNEQFF. The DNA of the CDR3 is TGCGCCAGCAGCTCGACAGGGTACAATGAGCAGTTCTTC. V usage is TRBV10-1 and J usage is TRBJ2-1; 7 nucleotides align to TRBD1. The CDR3 length is 13 residues. The germline V gene has CDR1 WNHNN and CDR2 SYGVQD (reference sequence). After removal of 6 bases from V and 4 bases from J, the junction contained 3 bases not matched to a gene.